This TCR beta chain stems from a study of blood T cell repertoires in COVID-19. Study background: Material from acute and convalescent COVID-19 was sourced from the United States, Italy and Spain.

Assay: immunoSEQ multiplex PCR; the TCRdb copy retains only in-frame clones and omits some. The sample lists 350,000 to 550,000 clones; roughly nine tenths were seen once. This CDR3 comprises 17 residues. The germline gives CDR1 LGHNT, CDR2 FRNRAP. V shed 0 bases, J shed 2 bases, and the junction held 9 bases outside the gene matches. Participants were placed into cohorts based on the clinical history they reported. Source material: PBMCs or T cells enriched from blood (not recorded which). This receptor was identified in a woman between 18 and 29 years old with acute COVID-19. The chain couples TRBV12-5 to TRBJ1-2; 7 positions match TRBD1. The CDR3 DNA sequence: TGTGCTAGTGGTTTGGTAAGGTCCGAGACAGGGAACTATGGCTACACCTTC. It codes for CASGLVRSETGNYGYTF.